This T cell receptor beta chain was obtained from a study of T cells in tuberculosis. Repertoires were generated with immunoSEQ multiplex PCR, while TCRdb's copy carries only in-frame clones and drops some. The table records 37,000 or so clones, almost 95% of them present only once. Sequenced sample: PBMCs. This sequence was found in a donor aged 10-29 years with latent tuberculosis or without tuberculosis infection. Some clones in this sample may be carry-over from other donors' samples.

CDR3 nucleotide sequence: TGCAGTGCCCCCGACTTGAGCGGTGTGTTCTTC. It translates to CSAPDLSGVFF. The chain carries TRBV20-1 and TRBJ2-1; TRBD2 might be the D (5 bases). CDR1 DFQATT and CDR2 SNEGSKA come from the germline V gene (reference sequence). There are 11 residues in the CDR3. V lost 6 bases to trimming and J lost 15 bases, with 18 bases between them.